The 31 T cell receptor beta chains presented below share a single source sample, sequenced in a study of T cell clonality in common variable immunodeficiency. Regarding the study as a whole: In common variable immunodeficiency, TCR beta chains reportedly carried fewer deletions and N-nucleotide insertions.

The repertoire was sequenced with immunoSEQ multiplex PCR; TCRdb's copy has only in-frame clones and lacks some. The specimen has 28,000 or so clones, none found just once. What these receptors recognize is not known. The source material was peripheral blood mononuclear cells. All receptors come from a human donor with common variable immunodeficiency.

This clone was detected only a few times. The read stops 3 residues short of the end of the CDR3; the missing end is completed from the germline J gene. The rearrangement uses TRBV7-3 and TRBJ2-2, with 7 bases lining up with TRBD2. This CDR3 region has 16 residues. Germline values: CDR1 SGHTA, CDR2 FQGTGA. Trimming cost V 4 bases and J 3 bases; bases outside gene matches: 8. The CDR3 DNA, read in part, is TGTGCCAGCAGCTCACCCGGGACTACCTACACCGGGGAG. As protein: CASSSPGTTYTGE. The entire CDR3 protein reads CASSSPGTTYTGELFF.

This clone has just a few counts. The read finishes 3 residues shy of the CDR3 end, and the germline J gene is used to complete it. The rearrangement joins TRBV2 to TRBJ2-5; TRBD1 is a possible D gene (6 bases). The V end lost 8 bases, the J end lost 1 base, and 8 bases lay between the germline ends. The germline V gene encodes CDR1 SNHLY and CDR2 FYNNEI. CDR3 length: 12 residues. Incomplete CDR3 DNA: TGTGCCAGCGGACAGCTCCAAGAGACC. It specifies CASGQLQET. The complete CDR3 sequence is CASGQLQETQYF.

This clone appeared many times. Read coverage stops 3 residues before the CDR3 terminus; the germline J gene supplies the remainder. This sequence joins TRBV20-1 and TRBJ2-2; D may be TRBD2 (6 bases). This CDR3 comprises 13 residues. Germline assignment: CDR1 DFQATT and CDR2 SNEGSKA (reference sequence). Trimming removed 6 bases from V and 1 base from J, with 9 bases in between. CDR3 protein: CSAPEGNTGELFF. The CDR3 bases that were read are TGCAGTGCGCCGGAGGGGAACACCGGGGAG.

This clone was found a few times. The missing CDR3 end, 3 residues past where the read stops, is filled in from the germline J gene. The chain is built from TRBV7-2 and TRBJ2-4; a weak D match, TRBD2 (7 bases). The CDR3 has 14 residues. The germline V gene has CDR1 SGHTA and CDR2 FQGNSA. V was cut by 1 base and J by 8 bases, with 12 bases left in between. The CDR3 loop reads CASSLGGGADIQYF. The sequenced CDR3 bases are TGTGCCAGCAGCTTAGGCGGGGGCGCGGACATT.

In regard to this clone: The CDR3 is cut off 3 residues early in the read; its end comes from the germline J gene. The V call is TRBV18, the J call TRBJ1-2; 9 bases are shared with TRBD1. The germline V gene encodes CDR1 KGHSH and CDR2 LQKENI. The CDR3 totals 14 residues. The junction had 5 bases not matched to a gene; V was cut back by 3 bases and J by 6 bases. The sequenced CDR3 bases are TGTGCCAGCTCACCCCCGACAGGGGGGCATGGC. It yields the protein CASSPPTGGHG. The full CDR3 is CASSPPTGGHGYTF.

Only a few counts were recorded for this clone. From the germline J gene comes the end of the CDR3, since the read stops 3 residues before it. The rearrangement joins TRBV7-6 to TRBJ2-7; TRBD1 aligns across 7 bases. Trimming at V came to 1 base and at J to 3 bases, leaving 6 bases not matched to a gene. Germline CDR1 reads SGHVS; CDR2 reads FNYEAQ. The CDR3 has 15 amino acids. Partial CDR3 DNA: TGTGCCAGCAGCTTAGGACAGGGCTCGGGCTACGAG. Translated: CASSLGQGSGYE. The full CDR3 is CASSLGQGSGYEQYF.

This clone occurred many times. The CDR3 region is CSARDIKGAFF. The sequenced part of the CDR3 DNA is TGCAGTGCTAGAGATATAAAGGGA. This sequence joins TRBV20-1 and TRBJ1-1; D unclear. The read terminates 3 residues before the CDR3 end, so the remaining end is supplied by the germline J gene. The CDR3 loop spans 11 amino acids. Germline V gene data show CDR1 as DFQATT and CDR2 as SNEGSKA (reference sequence).

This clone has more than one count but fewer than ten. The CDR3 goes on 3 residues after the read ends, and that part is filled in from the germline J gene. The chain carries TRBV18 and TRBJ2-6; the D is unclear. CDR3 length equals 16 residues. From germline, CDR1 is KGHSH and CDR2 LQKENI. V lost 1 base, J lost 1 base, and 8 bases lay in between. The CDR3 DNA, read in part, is TGTGCCAGCTCACCACAGGGTAAATCTGGGGCCAACGTC. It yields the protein CASSPQGKSGANV. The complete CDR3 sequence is CASSPQGKSGANVLTF.

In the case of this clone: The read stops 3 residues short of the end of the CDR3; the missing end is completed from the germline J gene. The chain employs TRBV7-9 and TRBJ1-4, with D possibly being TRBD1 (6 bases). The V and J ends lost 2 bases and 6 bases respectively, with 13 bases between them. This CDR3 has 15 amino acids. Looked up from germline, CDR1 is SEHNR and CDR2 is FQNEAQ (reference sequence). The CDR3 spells CASSLLQGAYEKLFF. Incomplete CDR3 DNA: TGTGCCAGCAGCTTACTACAGGGCGCGTATGAAAAA. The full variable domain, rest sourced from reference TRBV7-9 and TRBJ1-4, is DTGVSQNPRHKITKRGQNVTFRCDPISEHNRLYWYRQTLGQGPEFLTYFQNEAQLEKSRLLSDRFSAERPKGSFSTLEIQRTEQGDSAMYLCASSLLQGAYEKLFFGSGTQLSVL.

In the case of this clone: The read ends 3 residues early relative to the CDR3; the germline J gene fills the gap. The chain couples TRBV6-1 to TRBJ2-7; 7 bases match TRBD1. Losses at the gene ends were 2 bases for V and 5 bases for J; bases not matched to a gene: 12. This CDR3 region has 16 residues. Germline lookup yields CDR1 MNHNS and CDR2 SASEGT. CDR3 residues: CASSENHRGVPNEQYF. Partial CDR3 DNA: TGTGCCAGCAGTGAAAACCACAGGGGCGTCCCTAACGAG.

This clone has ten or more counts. CDR3 DNA (partial): TGTGCCAGCAGGAAGGAGGGTGGGACTGAA. This gives the protein CASRKEGGTE. The entire CDR3 reads CASRKEGGTEAFF. This sequence joins TRBV7-3 and TRBJ1-1; D ambiguous. Coverage ceases 3 residues before the CDR3 finishes, and the germline J gene fills in the end. Per germline, CDR1 SGHTA and CDR2 FQGTGA. V was cut by 6 bases and J by 5 bases, with 13 bases left in between. CDR3 size: 13 residues.

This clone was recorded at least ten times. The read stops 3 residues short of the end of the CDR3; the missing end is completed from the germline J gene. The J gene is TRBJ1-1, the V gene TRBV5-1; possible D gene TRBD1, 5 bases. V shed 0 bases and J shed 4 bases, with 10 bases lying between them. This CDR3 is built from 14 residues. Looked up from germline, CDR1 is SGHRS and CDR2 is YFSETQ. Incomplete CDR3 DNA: TGCGCCAGCAGCTTGGCGGCGGGGGGCACTGAA. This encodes CASSLAAGGTE. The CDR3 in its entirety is CASSLAAGGTEAFF.

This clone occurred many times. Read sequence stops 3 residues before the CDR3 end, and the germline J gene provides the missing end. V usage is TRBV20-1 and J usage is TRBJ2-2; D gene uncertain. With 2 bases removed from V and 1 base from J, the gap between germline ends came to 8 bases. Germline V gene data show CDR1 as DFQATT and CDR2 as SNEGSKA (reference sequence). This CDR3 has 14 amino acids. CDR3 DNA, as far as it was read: TGCAGTGCTAGACCCCCGGTGAACACCGGGGAG. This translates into CSARPPVNTGE. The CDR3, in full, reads CSARPPVNTGELFF.

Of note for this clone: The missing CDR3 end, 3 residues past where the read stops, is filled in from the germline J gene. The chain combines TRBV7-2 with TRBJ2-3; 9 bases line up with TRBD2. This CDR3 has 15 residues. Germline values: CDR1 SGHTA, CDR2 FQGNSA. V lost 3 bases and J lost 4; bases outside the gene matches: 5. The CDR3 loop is CASSLGGGASDTQYF. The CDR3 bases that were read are TGTGCCAGCAGCTTGGGCGGGGGGGCGTCAGATACG.

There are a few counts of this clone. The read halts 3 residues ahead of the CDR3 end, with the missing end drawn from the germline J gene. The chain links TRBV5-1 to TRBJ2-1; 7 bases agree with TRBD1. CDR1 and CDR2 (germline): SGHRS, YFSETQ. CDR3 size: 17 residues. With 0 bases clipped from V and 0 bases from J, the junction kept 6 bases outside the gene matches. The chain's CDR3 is CASSLEGRQGSYNEQFF. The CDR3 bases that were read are TGCGCCAGCAGCTTGGAGGGGCGACAGGGCTCCTACAATGAG.

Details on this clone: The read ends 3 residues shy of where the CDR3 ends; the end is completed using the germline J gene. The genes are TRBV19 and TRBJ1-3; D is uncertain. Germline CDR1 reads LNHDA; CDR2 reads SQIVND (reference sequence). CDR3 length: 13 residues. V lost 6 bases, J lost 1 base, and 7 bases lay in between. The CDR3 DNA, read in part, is TGTGCCAGTAGCGAAGGTTCTGGAAACACC. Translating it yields CASSEGSGNT. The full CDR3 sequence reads CASSEGSGNTIYF.

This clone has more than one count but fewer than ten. Incomplete CDR3 DNA: TGTGCCAGCAGCTTAGCTGGCGGTCACTCTGGAAACACC. Translated: CASSLAGGHSGNT. The whole CDR3 sequence reads CASSLAGGHSGNTIYF. The chain links TRBV7-8 to TRBJ1-3; D call uncertain. The CDR3 end falls 3 residues outside the read, so it is completed with the germline J gene. Looked up from germline, CDR1 is SGHVS and CDR2 is FQNEAQ. Trimming took 0 bases from V and 0 from J, leaving 9 bases between them. This CDR3 region has 16 residues.

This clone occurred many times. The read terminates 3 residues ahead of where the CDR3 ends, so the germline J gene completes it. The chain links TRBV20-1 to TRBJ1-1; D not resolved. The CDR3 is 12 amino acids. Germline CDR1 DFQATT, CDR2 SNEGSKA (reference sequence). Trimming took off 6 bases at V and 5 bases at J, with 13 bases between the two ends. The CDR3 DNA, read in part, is TGCAGTGCAAAACCAGGTGAAACTGAA. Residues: CSAKPGETE. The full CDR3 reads CSAKPGETEAFF.

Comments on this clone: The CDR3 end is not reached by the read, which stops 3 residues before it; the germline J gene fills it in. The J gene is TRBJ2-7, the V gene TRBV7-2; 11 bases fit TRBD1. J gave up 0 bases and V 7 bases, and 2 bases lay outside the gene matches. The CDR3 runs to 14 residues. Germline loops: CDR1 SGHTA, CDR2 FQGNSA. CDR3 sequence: CASKGQGASYEQYF. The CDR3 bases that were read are TGTGCCAGCAAAGGACAGGGGGCCTCCTACGAG. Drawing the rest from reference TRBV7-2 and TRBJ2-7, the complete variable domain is GAGVSQSPSNKVTEKGKDVELRCDPISGHTALYWYRQSLGQGLEFLIYFQGNSAPDKSGLPSDRFSAERTGGSVSTLTIQRTQQEDSAVYLCASKGQGASYEQYFGPGTRLTVT.

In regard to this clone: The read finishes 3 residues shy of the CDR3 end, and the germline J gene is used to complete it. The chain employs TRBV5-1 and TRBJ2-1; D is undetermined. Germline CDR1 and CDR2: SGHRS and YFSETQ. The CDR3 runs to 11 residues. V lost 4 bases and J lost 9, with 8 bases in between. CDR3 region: CASSPGSEQFF. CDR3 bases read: TGCGCCAGCAGCCCAGGCAGTGAG.

Incomplete CDR3 DNA: TGTGCCAGCAGTGAAGTCAGGGCCTTGGATGGC. It translates to CASSEVRALDG. The whole CDR3 is CASSEVRALDGYTF. The chain employs TRBV6-1 and TRBJ1-2; TRBD1 might be the D (5 bases). The CDR3 extends 3 residues past the end of the read, so its final part is completed from the germline J gene. CDR1 MNHNS and CDR2 SASEGT come from the germline V gene. V was clipped by 1 base and J by 6 bases, with 12 bases between them. This CDR3 is 14 amino acids long.

Here the CDR3 reads CASSPGPQNSPLHF. The covered CDR3 bases are TGTGCCAGCAGCCCAGGCCCCCAGAATTCACCC. This chain joins TRBV7-9 and TRBJ1-6, with no clear D. The sequence runs out 3 residues before the end of the CDR3; the remainder is reconstructed from the germline J gene. Germline CDR1 is SEHNR and CDR2 is FQNEAQ (reference sequence). The CDR3 runs to 14 residues. The ends were cut back, 5 bases at V and 7 bases at J, with 12 bases in the middle.

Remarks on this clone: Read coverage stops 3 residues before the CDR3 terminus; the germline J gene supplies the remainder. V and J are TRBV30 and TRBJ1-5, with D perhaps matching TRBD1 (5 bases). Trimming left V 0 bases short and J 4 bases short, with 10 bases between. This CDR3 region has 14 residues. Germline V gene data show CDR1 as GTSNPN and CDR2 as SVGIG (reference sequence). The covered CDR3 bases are TGTGCCTGGAGTGTAGGGGCAGATAATCAGCCC. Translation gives CAWSVGADNQP. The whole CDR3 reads CAWSVGADNQPQHF.

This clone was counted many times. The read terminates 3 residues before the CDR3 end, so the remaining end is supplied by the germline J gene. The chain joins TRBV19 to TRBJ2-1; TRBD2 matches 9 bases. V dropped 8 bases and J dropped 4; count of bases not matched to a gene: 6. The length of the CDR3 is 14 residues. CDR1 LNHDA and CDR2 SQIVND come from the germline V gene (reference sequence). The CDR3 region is CASRGGDNYNEQFF. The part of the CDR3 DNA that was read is TGTGCCAGTCGCGGGGGGGACAATTACAATGAG. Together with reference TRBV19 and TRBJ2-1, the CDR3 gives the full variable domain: DGGITQSPKYLFRKEGQNVTLSCEQNLNHDAMYWYRQDPGQGLRLIYYSQIVNDFQKGDIAEGYSVSREKKESFPLTVTSAQKNPTAFYLCASRGGDNYNEQFFGPGTRLTVL.

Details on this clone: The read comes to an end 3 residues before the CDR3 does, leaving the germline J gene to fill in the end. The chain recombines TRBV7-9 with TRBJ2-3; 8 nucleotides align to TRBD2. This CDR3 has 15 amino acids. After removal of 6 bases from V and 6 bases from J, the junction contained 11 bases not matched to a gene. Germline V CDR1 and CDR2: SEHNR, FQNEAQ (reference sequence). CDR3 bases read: TGTGCCAGCAGTTCTAGCGGGCGGATCAGGGATACG. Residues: CASSSSGRIRDT. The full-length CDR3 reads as CASSSSGRIRDTQYF. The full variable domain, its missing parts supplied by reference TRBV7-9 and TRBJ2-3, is DTGVSQNPRHKITKRGQNVTFRCDPISEHNRLYWYRQTLGQGPEFLTYFQNEAQLEKSRLLSDRFSAERPKGSFSTLEIQRTEQGDSAMYLCASSSSGRIRDTQYFGPGTRLTVL.

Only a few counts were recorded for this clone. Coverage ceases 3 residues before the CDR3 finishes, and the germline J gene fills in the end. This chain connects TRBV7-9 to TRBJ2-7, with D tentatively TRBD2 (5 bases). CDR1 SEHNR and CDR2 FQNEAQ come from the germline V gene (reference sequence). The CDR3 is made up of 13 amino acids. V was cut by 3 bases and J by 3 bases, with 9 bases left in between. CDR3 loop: CASSLTISYEQYF. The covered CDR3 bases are TGTGCCAGCAGCTTGACTATCAGCTACGAG.

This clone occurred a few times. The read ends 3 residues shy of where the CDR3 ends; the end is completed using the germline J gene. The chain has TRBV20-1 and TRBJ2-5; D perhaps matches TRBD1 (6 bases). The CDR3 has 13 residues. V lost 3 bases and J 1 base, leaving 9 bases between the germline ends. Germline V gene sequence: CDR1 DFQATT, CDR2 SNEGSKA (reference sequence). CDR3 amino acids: CSASVGAQETQYF. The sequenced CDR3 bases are TGCAGTGCTAGCGTGGGGGCCCAAGAGACC.

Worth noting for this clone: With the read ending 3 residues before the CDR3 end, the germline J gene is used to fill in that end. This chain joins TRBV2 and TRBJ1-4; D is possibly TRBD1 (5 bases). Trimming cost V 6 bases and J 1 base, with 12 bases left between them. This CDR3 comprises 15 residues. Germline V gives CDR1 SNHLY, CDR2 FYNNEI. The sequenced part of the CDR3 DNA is TGTGCCAGCAGCCCACTCCAGGGAACTAATGAAAAA. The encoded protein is CASSPLQGTNEK. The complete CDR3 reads CASSPLQGTNEKLFF.

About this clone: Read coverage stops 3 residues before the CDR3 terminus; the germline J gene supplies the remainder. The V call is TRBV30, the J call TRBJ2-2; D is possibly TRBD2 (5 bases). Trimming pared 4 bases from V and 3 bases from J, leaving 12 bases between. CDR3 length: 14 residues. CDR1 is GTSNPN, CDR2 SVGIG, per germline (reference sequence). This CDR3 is CAWNGVWDTGELFF. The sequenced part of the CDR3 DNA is TGTGCCTGGAACGGGGTCTGGGACACCGGGGAG.

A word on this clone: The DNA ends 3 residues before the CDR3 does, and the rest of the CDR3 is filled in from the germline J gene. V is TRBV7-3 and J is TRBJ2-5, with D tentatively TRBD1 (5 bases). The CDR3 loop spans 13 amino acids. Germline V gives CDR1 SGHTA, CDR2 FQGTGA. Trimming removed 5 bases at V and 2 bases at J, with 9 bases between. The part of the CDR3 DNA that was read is TGTGCCAGCAGCCGGACAACTCAAGAGACC. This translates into CASSRTTQET. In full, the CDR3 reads CASSRTTQETQYF.

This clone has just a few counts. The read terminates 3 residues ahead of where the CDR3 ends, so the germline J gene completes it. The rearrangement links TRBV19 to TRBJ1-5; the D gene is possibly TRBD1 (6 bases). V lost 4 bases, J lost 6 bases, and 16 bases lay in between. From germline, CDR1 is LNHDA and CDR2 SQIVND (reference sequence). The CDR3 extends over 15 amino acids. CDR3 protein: CASSTPGTPGQPQHF. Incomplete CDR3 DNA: TGTGCCAGTAGTACGCCCGGGACACCGGGTCAGCCC.